This paragraph covers one T cell receptor (beta chain) sequence. Its matching antigen is unknown. Treatment given: roughly 18 received Ad26.COV2.S at low or high dose, single or two shots; about 5 received placebo; per-sample allocation not given. The study sampled participants on day 63 after the first vaccine or placebo injection. This specimen belongs to a study of Ad26.COV2.S vaccination and SARS-CoV-2 variants. Study-wide points: Total T cell responses were possibly underestimated by TCR breadth and depth analyses.

Per the germline V gene, CDR1 is ENHRY and CDR2 is SYGVKD. This CDR3 contains 12 residues. V lost 11 bases and J lost 0, with 10 bases in between. The table came from immunoSEQ multiplex PCR; TCRdb's copy has only in-frame clones and leaves some out. Of hundreds of thousands of clones detected, around 89% appear once; the ten largest clones hold over 1.3%. This chain uses TRBV10-3 with TRBJ1-1; perhaps TRBD1 as D (6 bases). The specimen comprised peripheral blood, sampled in a trial of Ad26.COV2.S vaccine versus placebo. The TCR originated in a person aged 18 to 59 who received the Ad26.COV2.S COVID-19 vaccine or a placebo. The CDR3 sequence: CAAEGVNTEAFF. As DNA, the CDR3 is TGTGCCGCCGAGGGGGTGAACACTGAAGCTTTCTTT.